The 9 T cell receptor beta chains given below trace back to one sample, sequenced in a study. TCRdb re-derived calls from the 5' RACE reads in MiXCR, one entry per CDR3 protein. The sample records fewer than 65,000 distinct CDR3 sequences, just under 30% being singletons. The material sequenced was tumor-infiltrating naive CD4+ T cells sorted from the breast tumor. Subset described: naive CD4+ T cells, CD4+CD45RA+CD25-. The source is a female donor with breast cancer.

This clonotype appeared many times. The chain has TRBV4-1 and TRBJ1-5, with D tentatively TRBD1 (6 bases). This CDR3 spans 18 amino acids. The ends were cut back, 2 bases at V and 4 bases at J, with 21 bases in the middle. Germline values: CDR1 MGHRA, CDR2 YSYEKL. CDR3 in DNA: TGCGCCAGCAGCCAACAGAATCTGGTGGGGGGGGCAAATCAGCCCCAGCATTTT. Translating gives CASSQQNLVGGANQPQHF.

This clonotype was observed many times. This rearrangement joins TRBV5-6 to TRBJ1-6; D uncertain. Trimming shortened V by 4 bases and J by 10 bases, and 15 bases separated the two germline ends. CDR1 and CDR2 (germline): SGHDT, YYEEEE. The CDR3 spans 14 residues. The DNA of the CDR3 is TGTGCCAGCAGCCAGCCGGGTGTAGGGTCACCCCTCCACTTT. Protein sequence: CASSQPGVGSPLHF.

This clonotype appeared many times. V gene TRBV29-1 combines with J gene TRBJ1-5, with 10 bases lining up with TRBD1. Unmatched junction bases numbered 3, after V lost 6 bases and J lost 7 bases. Germline V gene sequence: CDR1 SQVTM, CDR2 ANQGSEA. The CDR3 is 12 residues long. CDR3 in amino acids: CSVGTGDQPQHF. The CDR3 DNA reads as TGCAGCGTGGGGACAGGGGACCAGCCCCAGCATTTT.

The chain is built from TRBV18 and TRBJ1-2; no definite D call. The germline V gene has CDR1 KGHSH and CDR2 LQKENI. CDR3 length equals 14 residues. Trimming removed 3 bases from V and 2 bases from J, with 10 bases in between. The CDR3: CASSPAGSNYGYTF. The CDR3 nucleotides are TGTGCCAGCTCACCTGCCGGGAGCAACTATGGCTACACCTTC.

V usage is TRBV6-2 or TRBV6-3 and J usage is TRBJ2-3, with 7 bases identical to TRBD2. In germline, CDR1 is MNHEY, CDR2 SVGEGT. The V gene end was trimmed by 6 bases and the J gene end by 2 bases; junction bases not matched to a gene: 2. The CDR3 has 13 residues. For the CDR3, the DNA is TGTGCCAGCAGGAGCGGGAACACAGATACGCAGTATTTT. It translates to CASRSGNTDTQYF.

This clonotype appeared a few times. V is TRBV20-1 and J is TRBJ2-1; TRBD1 agrees at 7 bases. Unmatched junction bases numbered 4, after V lost 5 bases and J lost 0 bases. The CDR3 totals 14 residues. Germline CDR1 is DFQATT and CDR2 is SNEGSKA (reference sequence). The CDR3 nucleotides read TGCAGTGCTGGACAGGACCTCTCCTACAATGAGCAGTTCTTC. Its protein product is CSAGQDLSYNEQFF.

This clonotype has more than one count but fewer than ten. The gene calls are TRBV11-1 and TRBJ2-2; D perhaps matches TRBD2 (5 bases). Trimming cost V 0 bases and J 11 bases, with 19 bases left between them. The germline CDR1 and CDR2 sequences are SGHAT and FQDESV (reference sequence). This CDR3 contains 16 residues. The CDR3 spells CASSLAPGSGIKELFF. CDR3 nucleotides: TGTGCCAGCAGCTTAGCTCCGGGATCAGGAATTAAAGAGCTGTTTTTT.

The chain combines TRBV4-1 with TRBJ1-2; TRBD1 is a possible D gene (5 bases). The V end was cut by 0 bases, the J end by 14 bases, with 16 bases between. Looked up from germline, CDR1 is MGHRA and CDR2 is YSYEKL. The CDR3 loop spans 13 amino acids. As DNA, the CDR3 is TGCGCCAGCAGCCAAGACCCAAGCCAGGGTCAAACCTTC. Translating it yields CASSQDPSQGQTF.

This clonotype was observed at least ten times. The chain joins TRBV9 to TRBJ1-3; D gene uncertain. The V end was cut by 2 bases, the J end by 2 bases, with 5 bases between. This CDR3 region has 13 residues. Germline loops: CDR1 SGDLS, CDR2 YYNGEE. CDR3: CASSVQPGNTIYF. The DNA of the CDR3 is TGTGCCAGCAGCGTTCAACCTGGAAACACCATATATTTT.